These 12 T cell receptor beta chains originate from one sample sequenced in a study of cytomegalovirus exposure and HLA in healthy donors. PCR was performed using 60 Vbeta and 13 Jbeta primers. Method: immunoSEQ multiplex PCR; TCRdb's copy keeps in-frame clones and lacks some. The sample carries roughly 100,000 clones, 78% recorded once. The specimen sequenced was PBMCs. These receptor sequences come from a man under 40 in good health and CMV-seronegative.

The J gene is TRBJ1-5, the V gene TRBV27; D unclear. The CDR3 extends over 15 amino acids. Germline CDR1 is MNHEY and CDR2 is SMNVEV (reference sequence). V shed 4 bases and J shed 4 bases, with 14 bases lying between them. The CDR3 here is CASSSWTRGNQPQHF. As DNA, the CDR3 is TGTGCCAGCAGTTCCTGGACTCGAGGGAATCAGCCCCAGCATTTT.

This clone appeared a few times. The genes are TRBV2 and TRBJ2-3, with 12 positions matching TRBD2. Trimming took 5 bases from V and 7 from J; bases not matched to a gene: 7. The CDR3 is made up of 15 amino acids. Germline V gene lookup returns CDR1 SNHLY and CDR2 FYNNEI. CDR3 amino acids: CASSRTSGGIHTQYF. Here the CDR3 DNA reads TGTGCCAGCAGTAGAACTAGCGGGGGGATACATACGCAGTATTTT. Full variable domain (rest looked up from reference TRBV2 and TRBJ2-3): EPEVTQTPSHQVTQMGQEVILRCVPISNHLYFYWYRQILGQKVEFLVSFYNNEISEKSEIFDDQFSVERPDGSNFTLKIRSTKLEDSAMYFCASSRTSGGIHTQYFGPGTRLTVL.

The V call is TRBV6-6, the J call TRBJ2-3; D is possibly TRBD1 (5 bases). V was trimmed by 7 bases and J by 0 bases, leaving 8 bases between them. This CDR3 is 13 amino acids long. Germline assignment: CDR1 MNHNY and CDR2 SVGAGI (reference sequence). CDR3 region: CASTAGSTDTQYF. DNA for the CDR3: TGTGCCAGCACGGCAGGGAGCACAGATACGCAGTATTTT.

The chain carries TRBV5-6 and TRBJ1-6, with 8 bases lining up with TRBD1. The CDR3 is 17 residues long. J was trimmed by 3 bases and V by 4 bases; bases with no gene match: 9. Germline CDR1 SGHDT, CDR2 YYEEEE. CDR3 protein: CASSPGADRGYNSPLHF. The CDR3, as DNA: TGTGCCAGCAGCCCTGGGGCCGACAGGGGCTATAATTCACCCCTCCACTTT. Combining the CDR3 with reference TRBV5-6 and TRBJ1-6 gives the whole variable domain DAGVTQSPTHLIKTRGQQVTLRCSPKSGHDTVSWYQQALGQGPQFIFQYYEEEERQRGNFPDRFSGHQFPNYSSELNVNALLLGDSALYLCASSPGADRGYNSPLHFGNGTRLTVT.

The V call is TRBV11-2, the J call TRBJ2-3; no firm D call. The V end was cut by 1 base, the J end by 6 bases, with 8 bases between. Germline V gives CDR1 SGHAT, CDR2 FQNNGV. This CDR3 has 13 amino acids. The CDR3 DNA is TGTGCCAGCAGCTTAGGCCTCGGGGATACGCAGTATTTT. Residues: CASSLGLGDTQYF.

The V call is TRBV18, the J call TRBJ1-2; 7 positions match TRBD1. Germline V gene lookup returns CDR1 KGHSH and CDR2 LQKENI. The CDR3 sequence is 13 residues long. V was pared by 8 bases and J by 5 bases, with 8 bases of the junction left unmatched. CDR3 loop: CASATGLGYGYTF. The DNA for the CDR3 is TGTGCCAGCGCGACAGGGCTTGGGTATGGCTACACCTTC.

The rearrangement links TRBV7-2 to TRBJ2-3, with 16 nucleotides matching TRBD2. The ends lost 3 bases at V and 4 bases at J; junction bases unmatched: 1. The length of the CDR3 is 16 residues. The V gene's germline CDR1 is SGHTA and CDR2 FQGNSA. The CDR3 sequence is CASSLGLAGGPDTQYF. In DNA, the CDR3 is TGTGCCAGCAGCTTGGGACTAGCGGGGGGGCCAGATACGCAGTATTTT.

The genes are TRBV7-6 and TRBJ1-1, with 8 bases identical to TRBD1. V lost 5 bases, J lost 10 bases, and 6 bases stayed unmatched. Germline V lookup: CDR1 SGHVS, CDR2 FNYEAQ. The CDR3 length is 12 residues. This CDR3 reads CASSGQGAAAFF. The CDR3 DNA follows: TGTGCCAGCAGCGGGCAGGGGGCAGCAGCTTTCTTT.

The chain employs TRBV28 and TRBJ2-3; no firm D call. The CDR3 spans 15 residues. Germline CDR1 MDHEN, CDR2 SYDVKM. V lost 2 bases and J 0 bases, leaving 9 bases between the germline ends. The DNA of the CDR3 is TGTGCCAGCAGTTTAGAGCAGACTAGCACAGATACGCAGTATTTT. Encoded protein: CASSLEQTSTDTQYF.

The chain uses TRBV5-8 and TRBJ1-2; D call uncertain. The germline V and J ends were trimmed by 0 bases and 7 bases, with 16 bases remaining between them. The CDR3 runs to 15 residues. Germline V gene data show CDR1 as SGHTS and CDR2 as YDEGEE. The CDR3 loop reads CASSLAVRGGSGYTF. CDR3 DNA sequence: TGTGCCAGCAGCTTGGCGGTTCGAGGAGGGTCTGGCTACACCTTC.

The CDR3 sequence: CASSPGLAGNSYEQYF. DNA for the CDR3: TGTGCCAGCTCACCGGGACTAGCGGGGAACTCCTACGAGCAGTACTTC. The chain links TRBV18 to TRBJ2-7, with TRBD2 matching over 13 bases. Looked up from germline, CDR1 is KGHSH and CDR2 is LQKENI. Trimming removed 3 bases from V and 0 bases from J; junction bases left unmatched: 2. This CDR3 spans 16 amino acids.

The chain uses TRBV19 and TRBJ2-2, with D perhaps matching TRBD2 (6 bases). Germline V CDR1 and CDR2: LNHDA, SQIVND (reference sequence). The CDR3 is 13 amino acids. Trimming pared 7 bases from V and 5 bases from J, leaving 11 bases between. CDR3 protein: CASKEGRTGELFF. CDR3 DNA sequence: TGTGCCAGTAAGGAGGGCCGGACCGGGGAGCTGTTTTTT.